This T cell receptor (beta chain) was recorded in a study of blood T cell repertoires in COVID-19. About the research overall: Italy, Spain and the United States were the sources of the convalescent and acute COVID-19 samples. PBMCs, B-cell-depleted T cells, or T cells were the source of the cDNA or gDNA that made up the material.

Sequencing was performed with immunoSEQ multiplex PCR; in TCRdb, only in-frame clones are kept and a portion is missing. The table lists about 210,000 clones, around 82% of them singletons. This clonotype was sampled from a woman aged 40 to 50 with active or convalescent COVID-19. The sequencing sample was made of peripheral blood.

This CDR3 is CASGRSGQGPDTQYF. The DNA for the CDR3 is TGTGCCAGTGGGCGGTCGGGACAGGGGCCAGATACGCAGTATTTT. V is TRBV19 and J is TRBJ2-3; 10 bases align to TRBD1. Germline CDR1 reads LNHDA; CDR2 reads SQIVND (reference sequence). The CDR3 is 15 residues long. V gave up 8 bases and J gave up 4 bases; unmatched junction bases: 9. Combining the CDR3 with reference TRBV19 and TRBJ2-3 gives the whole variable domain DGGITQSPKYLFRKEGQNVTLSCEQNLNHDAMYWYRQDPGQGLRLIYYSQIVNDFQKGDIAEGYSVSREKKESFPLTVTSAQKNPTAFYLCASGRSGQGPDTQYFGPGTRLTVL.